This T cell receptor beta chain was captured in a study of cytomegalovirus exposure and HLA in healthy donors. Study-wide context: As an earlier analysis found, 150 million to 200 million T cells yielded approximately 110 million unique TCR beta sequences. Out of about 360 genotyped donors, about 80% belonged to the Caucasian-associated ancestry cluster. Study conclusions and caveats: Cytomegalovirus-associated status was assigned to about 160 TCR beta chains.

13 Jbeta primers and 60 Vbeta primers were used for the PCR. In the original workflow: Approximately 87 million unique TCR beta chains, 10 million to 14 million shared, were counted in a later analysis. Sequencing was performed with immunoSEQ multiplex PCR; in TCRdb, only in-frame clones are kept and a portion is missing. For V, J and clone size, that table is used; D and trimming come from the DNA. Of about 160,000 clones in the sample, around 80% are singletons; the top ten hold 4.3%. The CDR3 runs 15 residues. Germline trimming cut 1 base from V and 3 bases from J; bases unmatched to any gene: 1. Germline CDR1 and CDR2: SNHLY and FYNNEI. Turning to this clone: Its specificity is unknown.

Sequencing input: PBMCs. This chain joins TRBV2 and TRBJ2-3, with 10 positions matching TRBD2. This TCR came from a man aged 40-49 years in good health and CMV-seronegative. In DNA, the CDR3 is TGTGCCAGCAGTGAAGGGGGACTAGCGACAGATACGCAGTATTTT. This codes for CASSEGGLATDTQYF.